Following are 13 T cell receptor beta chains from one sample sequenced in a study of Graves' ophthalmopathy and Graves' hyperthyroidism listed by TCRdb under 2018. These reads were obtained on an Illumina HiSeq 2000. For repertoire sequencing, the TCR beta CDR3 regions were amplified from RNA transcripts. The first round of RT-PCR was done with HTBI primers and the Qiagen OneStep RT-PCR kit, and was followed by a second round of multiplex PCR, then size selection and purification. TCRdb reanalyzed the raw reads on its own, using fastp at Q25 for trimming and MiXCR for clone calling, and kept in-frame beta chains. Records with the same CDR3 protein are collapsed into one entry carrying the most frequent genes and DNA. The sample profile shows over a million distinct CDR3 sequences; about 36% of them were found once. 11% of the sample is taken by the ten largest. The sequenced sample was peripheral blood or thyroid tissue (not recorded which). The source is an adult man with Graves' hyperthyroidism.

This sequence joins TRBV4-1 and TRBJ1-5; no definite D call. Trimming took off 0 bases at V and 1 base at J, with 10 bases between the two ends. This CDR3 has 16 amino acids. The germline V gene has CDR1 MGHRA and CDR2 YSYEKL. CDR3 bases: TGCGCCAGCAGCCAAGAGGGCAAAGTGAGCAATCAGCCCCAGCATTTT. Amino acid sequence: CASSQEGKVSNQPQHF.

In regard to this clonotype: A read error may be the cause here, since a much bigger clone is one base away. The genes are TRBV4-1 and TRBJ2-5; TRBD2 might be the D (6 bases). In germline, CDR1 is MGHRA, CDR2 YSYEKL. The CDR3 extends over 14 amino acids. CDR3 residues: CASSQQDYGETQCF. CDR3 sequence (DNA): TGCGCCAGCAGCCAGCAGGACTACGGAGAGACCCAGTGCTTC.

The genes are TRBV7-2 and TRBJ1-5; 9 bases align to TRBD1. The CDR3 consists of 16 residues. Trimming cost V 3 bases and J 3 bases; bases outside gene matches: 6. Germline V gives CDR1 SGHTA, CDR2 FQGNSA. For the CDR3, the DNA is TGTGCCAGCAGCTTGGAAGGGACAGGGATCAATCAGCCCCAGCATTTT. Translated: CASSLEGTGINQPQHF.

With respect to this clonotype: Given a much more abundant clone one base away, this may be a read error. The chain carries TRBV10-2 and TRBJ2-7; a weak D match, TRBD1 (6 bases). The CDR3 contains 13 residues. Germline V gives CDR1 WSHSY, CDR2 SAAADI. The CDR3 loop is CVSNPDSAYEQYF. The CDR3 nucleotides are TGCGTCAGCAACCCGGACAGTGCCTACGAGCAGTACTTC.

This clonotype has a count of ten or more. CDR3 residues: CSVDETGDTEAFF. The DNA of the CDR3 is TGCAGCGTTGATGAGACAGGGGACACTGAAGCTTTCTTT. The V call is TRBV29-1, the J call TRBJ1-1, with 8 bases matching TRBD1. The V and J ends lost 3 bases and 3 bases, in that order; junction bases with no gene match: 3. This CDR3 spans 13 amino acids. Germline loops: CDR1 SQVTM, CDR2 ANQGSEA. The complete variable domain, with remaining parts taken from reference TRBV29-1 and TRBJ1-1, reads SAVISQKPSRDICQRGTSLTIQCQVDSQVTMMFWYRQQPGQSLTLIATANQGSEATYESGFVIDKFPISRPNLTFSTLTVSNMSPEDSSIYLCSVDETGDTEAFFGQGTRLTVV.

This clonotype was counted between two and nine times. The V gene is TRBV10-3, the J gene TRBJ1-5; 11 bases map to TRBD1. The CDR3 totals 15 residues. The germline CDR1 and CDR2 sequences are ENHRY and SYGVKD. V shed 3 bases and J 4 bases; nucleotides not matched to a gene: 2. CDR3 DNA sequence: TGTGCCATCAGTGACGGGACAGGGGGGAATCAGCCCCAGCATTTT. Its translation is CAISDGTGGNQPQHF.

This clonotype has a handful of counts. The genes are TRBV10-3 and TRBJ2-7; D possibly matches TRBD1 or TRBD2 (5 bases each). Germline V gene data show CDR1 as ENHRY and CDR2 as SYGVKD. CDR3 size: 14 residues. The ends were cut back, 10 bases at V and 3 bases at J, with 19 bases in the middle. The CDR3 is CASNTGRRFYEQYF. The CDR3 DNA sequence: TGTGCCAGCAACACGGGACGGCGCTTCTACGAGCAGTACTTC.

This chain connects TRBV7-9 to TRBJ2-6, with D perhaps matching TRBD1 (6 bases). The germline V gene encodes CDR1 SEHNR and CDR2 FQNEAQ (reference sequence). The CDR3 has 18 amino acids. V lost 6 bases and J 0 bases, leaving 18 bases between the germline ends. CDR3 nucleotides: TGTGCCAGCAGTTTTCGCAAAGGGGGATACTCTGGGGCCAACGTCCTGACTTTC. Its protein is CASSFRKGGYSGANVLTF.

The rearrangement links TRBV30 to TRBJ1-2, with 8 nucleotides matching TRBD1. Trimming cost V 2 bases and J 5 bases; bases outside gene matches: 7. This CDR3 is 14 amino acids long. Germline V gene sequence: CDR1 GTSNPN, CDR2 SVGIG (reference sequence). The CDR3 sequence is CAWSPRTGRYGYTF. The CDR3 nucleotides are TGTGCCTGGAGTCCTAGGACAGGGCGATATGGCTACACCTTC.

V is TRBV12-3 or TRBV12-4 and J is TRBJ2-7; tentative D call: TRBD1 (6 bases). V shed 7 bases and J shed 2 bases, with 18 bases lying between them. This CDR3 region has 15 residues. CDR3 coding DNA: TGTGCCAGCACTCCGGACCGGGGACATACCTACGAGCAGTACTTC. This encodes CASTPDRGHTYEQYF.

In its sample, this clonotype was seen once. Being one base from a much bigger clone, this may be a read error. The chain combines TRBV5-5 with TRBJ2-5; unclear D gene. This CDR3 comprises 13 residues. Trimming took off 0 bases at V and 5 bases at J, with 8 bases between the two ends. CDR1 and CDR2 from the germline V gene are SGHKS and YYEKEE (reference sequence). The CDR3 reads CASSLVQHETQYF. The DNA for the CDR3 is TGTGCCAGCAGCTTGGTCCAGCATGAGACCCAGTACTTC.

This clonotype was seen many times. This chain connects TRBV2 to TRBJ2-7, with D tentatively TRBD2 (6 bases). Germline V CDR1 and CDR2: SNHLY, FYNNEI. The CDR3 consists of 17 residues. V lost 7 bases and J lost 0, with 22 bases in between. The CDR3 sequence: CASTPDDRLGGSYEQYF. The CDR3 DNA sequence: TGTGCCAGCACTCCTGATGACCGACTAGGCGGCTCCTACGAGCAGTACTTC.

The chain couples TRBV30 to TRBJ1-3, with D tentatively TRBD1 (5 bases). Germline CDR1 is GTSNPN and CDR2 is SVGIG (reference sequence). Trimming stripped 2 bases from V and 2 bases from J, with 7 bases between. This CDR3 spans 13 amino acids. CDR3 sequence: CAWSTGAGNTIYF. The CDR3, as DNA: TGTGCCTGGAGTACGGGGGCTGGAAACACCATATATTTT.